This record covers a single TCR beta chain. The sample comes from a study of blood T cell repertoires in COVID-19. Study-wide background: Sources were T cells, B-cell-depleted T cells, or PBMCs; the material itself was cDNA or gDNA.

The method was immunoSEQ multiplex PCR; TCRdb's version includes in-frame clones alone and lacks a portion of them. The sample includes around 500,000 clones, 85% to 90% seen only once; the top ten take about 2%. Recovered status in Cohort 3 required two negative PCRs, clearance, or symptom resolution. The CDR3 extends over 13 amino acids. CDR1 is MNHEY, CDR2 SVGAGI, per germline. Trimming left V 10 bases short and J 1 base short, with 11 bases between. What was sequenced was PBMCs or T cells enriched from blood (not recorded which). J is TRBJ1-3 and V is TRBV6-5; no definite D call. The clonotype comes from a middle-aged woman who had recovered from COVID-19. CDR3 region: CATEVLSGNTIYF. DNA of the CDR3: TGTGCCACCGAAGTCCTATCTGGAAACACCATATATTTT.